Shown below are 10 T cell receptor beta chains from a single sample sequenced in a study of a mutant IDH1 vaccine in newly diagnosed glioma. The time point is: week 47, end of study. Vaccination used 300 ug of mutant IDH1 20-mer peptide per dose, with topical imiquimod. TCRdb's copy holds only in-frame clones and misses some; the assay was immunoSEQ multiplex PCR. The sample has about 50,000 clones; roughly 76% are singletons. These receptors have no known antigen. Specimen: PBMCs, collected from a glioma patient whose treatment included an IDH1 peptide vaccine. The source is a man aged 45 to 65 with glioma.

This sequence joins TRBV7-6 and TRBJ1-5; D gene ambiguous. The CDR3 extends over 15 amino acids. Germline CDR1 is SGHVS and CDR2 is FNYEAQ. V was clipped by 5 bases and J by 0 bases, with 11 bases between them. CDR3 amino acids: CASSPNGYSNQPQHF. The CDR3, as DNA: TGTGCCAGCAGCCCTAACGGTTATAGCAATCAGCCCCAGCATTTT.

V and J are TRBV4-1 and TRBJ1-1; weak D call: TRBD1 (6 bases). In germline, CDR1 is MGHRA, CDR2 YSYEKL. V shed 2 bases and J shed 11 bases, with 27 bases lying between them. The CDR3 has 17 amino acids. The CDR3, as DNA: TGCGCCAGCAGCCAACCCCACCAGGGGAAAGGGGGGTTAAGGGCTTTCTTT. The encoded protein is CASSQPHQGKGGLRAFF.

This clone has a single count. V is TRBV9 and J is TRBJ1-1, with 9 bases identical to TRBD1. The germline V gene has CDR1 SGDLS and CDR2 YYNGEE. V was pared by 3 bases and J by 5 bases, with 5 bases of the junction left unmatched. CDR3 length: 14 residues. The DNA of the CDR3 is TGTGCCAGCAGCGGGGGACAGGGAGGAACTGAAGCTTTCTTT. This codes for CASSGGQGGTEAFF.

The chain employs TRBV18 and TRBJ1-1; possible D gene TRBD1, 6 bases. Per germline, CDR1 KGHSH and CDR2 LQKENI. The CDR3 covers 12 residues. The germline V and J ends were trimmed by 4 bases and 5 bases, with 8 bases remaining between them. The CDR3 nucleotides read TGTGCCAGCTCACTTACAGGGACTGAAGCTTTCTTT. It yields the protein CASSLTGTEAFF.

V gene TRBV28 combines with J gene TRBJ2-3; D is possibly TRBD1 (5 bases). The CDR3 totals 16 residues. Germline lookup yields CDR1 MDHEN and CDR2 SYDVKM. V lost 4 bases and J lost 6, with 20 bases in between. CDR3 region: CASSSGALGMGDTQYF. In nucleotides, the CDR3 is TGTGCCAGCAGTTCTGGGGCGCTAGGGATGGGCGATACGCAGTATTTT. Variable domain in full (rest from reference TRBV28 and TRBJ2-3): DVKVTQSSRYLVKRTGEKVFLECVQDMDHENMFWYRQDPGLGLRLIYFSYDVKMKEKGDIPEGYSVSREKKERFSLILESASTNQTSMYLCASSSGALGMGDTQYFGPGTRLTVL.

The J gene is TRBJ2-7, the V gene TRBV5-1, with D possibly being TRBD1 (6 bases). This CDR3 has 16 residues. The germline V gene has CDR1 SGHRS and CDR2 YFSETQ. Trimming shortened V by 4 bases and J by 5 bases, and 22 bases separated the two germline ends. CDR3 in DNA: TGCGCCAGCAGCCCCAATACAGGGACATCAATCCACGAGCAGTACTTC. Translated: CASSPNTGTSIHEQYF.

The V gene is TRBV5-4, the J gene TRBJ2-3; no firm D call. V shed 4 bases and J shed 2 bases, with 8 bases lying between them. The CDR3 is made up of 13 amino acids. Germline CDR1 SGHNT, CDR2 YYREEE (reference sequence). CDR3 amino acids: CASSTRTTDTQYF. CDR3 nucleotide sequence: TGTGCCAGCAGCACCCGGACCACAGATACGCAGTATTTT.

J is TRBJ2-1 and V is TRBV2, with 8 bases fitting TRBD2. The germline CDR1 and CDR2 sequences are SNHLY and FYNNEI. The CDR3 totals 15 residues. The V gene end was trimmed by 3 bases and the J gene end by 5 bases; junction bases not matched to a gene: 6. CDR3 DNA: TGTGCCAGCAGTGATTCCAGCGGGGGTAACAATGAGCAGTTCTTC. It translates to CASSDSSGGNNEQFF.

This clone was seen a single time. The chain has TRBV7-2 and TRBJ2-2; TRBD2 is a possible D gene (5 bases). The CDR3 extends over 15 amino acids. V lost 3 bases and J 1 base, leaving 9 bases between the germline ends. CDR1 and CDR2 from the germline V gene are SGHTA and FQGNSA. The CDR3: CASSFRGGNTGELFF. As DNA, the CDR3 is TGTGCCAGCAGCTTCCGGGGTGGGAACACCGGGGAGCTGTTTTTT.

This chain links TRBV6-5 with TRBJ1-3; D unclear. The CDR3 is made up of 13 amino acids. CDR1 and CDR2 (germline): MNHEY, SVGAGI. V lost 11 bases and J 3 bases, leaving 14 bases between the germline ends. This CDR3 is CASLSSVGNTIYF. CDR3 in DNA: TGTGCCTCCCTTTCATCCGTTGGAAACACCATATATTTT.